This T cell receptor beta chain was identified in a study of T cell clonality in common variable immunodeficiency. Study-wide findings and caveats: Reportedly, TCR beta sequences from common variable immunodeficiency showed fewer deletions and N-nucleotide insertions. Shared TCRbeta clones were fewer between CVID subjects than controls.

Generated by immunoSEQ multiplex PCR, the TCRdb table keeps only in-frame clones and is missing some. The repertoire has 20,000 or so clones, none seen only once; the ten largest take under 3%. Patients had low serum IgG, IgA and/or IgM and specific antibody deficiency. Replacement immunoglobulin had been given to every CVID subject for at least one year. Looked up from germline, CDR1 is SGHRS and CDR2 is YFSETQ. The CDR3 is 16 residues long. The V and J ends lost 5 bases and 7 bases, in that order; junction bases with no gene match: 15. The table lists this clone with many counts. The antigen remains undetermined. Read coverage stops 3 residues before the CDR3 terminus; the germline J gene supplies the remainder.

Specimen: peripheral blood mononuclear cells. This rearrangement joins TRBV5-1 to TRBJ1-2, with TRBD1 matching over 9 bases. This sequence was found in a human donor with common variable immunodeficiency. The part of the CDR3 DNA that was read is TGCGCCAGCAGGCCTGAAGCACAGGGGGCGCGGAGTGGC. It translates to CASRPEAQGARSG. The entire CDR3 protein is CASRPEAQGARSGYTF.